The rows below give T cell receptor beta chains drawn from one sample of a study of T-cell reconstitution after alpha-beta-depleted transplantation in children. MiXCR was run by TCRdb on the PCR reads, yielding one entry per CDR3 protein. Altogether some 350,000 distinct CDR3 sequences are present, under 20% being singletons, with the ten largest covering about 41%. The sample in question was PBMCs, mostly from graft donor cells, obtained 360 days after TCRalphabeta/CD19-depleted stem cell transplant. These receptors originate from a male patient aged 2-15 years who had a stem cell transplant for acute lymphoblastic leukemia, so the T cells may come from the graft donor. CDR3s include the opening cysteine and the closing phenylalanine or tryptophan. A D gene is named only where the DNA matches it firmly. The listing skips clone size in some rows; elsewhere it reads once, few, many or a size class.

V gene	D gene	CDR3 length	clone size	J gene	CDR3 DNA	CDR3 protein
TRBV3-1	NA	13	many	TRBJ2-5	TGTGCCAGCAGCGAGGGCAGGGGAGAGACCCAGTACTTC	CASSEGRGETQYF
TRBV15	NA	12	few	TRBJ2-1	TGTGCCACCAGCAGAGTAGACAATGAGCAGTTCTTC	CATSRVDNEQFF
TRBV28	TRBD1	15	NA	TRBJ1-5	TGTGCCAGCAAGAGAGCGGGACAGGTGAATCAGCCCCAGCATTTT	CASKRAGQVNQPQHF
TRBV6-1	NA	14	few	TRBJ2-2	TGTGCCAGCTTCGTGGGGCCGAACACCGGGGAGCTGTTTTTT	CASFVGPNTGELFF
TRBV7-8	NA	15	NA	TRBJ1-6	TGTGCCAGCAGCACCCACTGGTCGTATAATTCACCCCTCCACTTT	CASSTHWSYNSPLHF
TRBV20-1	TRBD1	14	few	TRBJ1-5	TGCAGTGCTAGCAAGACAGGGAACAATCAGCCCCAGCATTTT	CSASKTGNNQPQHF
TRBV19	NA	16	NA	TRBJ2-1	TGTGCCAGTAGTAGGACGGTTCAACCGCCCTACAATGAGCAGTTCTTC	CASSRTVQPPYNEQFF
TRBV4-2	TRBD2	18	NA	TRBJ2-1	TGTGCCAGCAGCCAATATTGGGGGTGGCTAGCGGGAAAGAATGAGCAGTTCTTC	CASSQYWGWLAGKNEQFF
TRBV2	NA	15	few	TRBJ2-5	TGTGCCAGCAGTGAAGGACACACGAGAACAGAGACCCAGTACTTC	CASSEGHTRTETQYF
TRBV4-3	NA	16	NA	TRBJ2-3	TGCGCCAGCAGCCAAGATGGCGGAGGTAGCACAGATACGCAGTATTTT	CASSQDGGGSTDTQYF
TRBV4-3	TRBD2	16	NA	TRBJ2-3	TGCGCCAGCAGCCCCCTAGGACTAGTTAGCACAGATACGCAGTATTTT	CASSPLGLVSTDTQYF
TRBV24-1	NA	17	few	TRBJ2-5	TGTGCCCCCGGGGGTCCAGAGACAGAGCCTTTGACGAGGGACCAGTACTTC	CAPGGPETEPLTRDQYF
TRBV27	TRBD2	17	many	TRBJ2-3	TGTGCCAGCCTCCCTCGACTAGCCCTCGGTAGCACAGATACGCAGTATTTT	CASLPRLALGSTDTQYF
TRBV4-1	NA	14	NA	TRBJ1-2	TGCGCCAGCAGCCAAGCCCAGGTTTACTATGGCTACACCTTC	CASSQAQVYYGYTF
TRBV5-1	NA	16	many	TRBJ2-2	TGCGCCAGCAGCTTGGTCTCTGGGCTCGGCACCGGGGAGCTGTTTTTT	CASSLVSGLGTGELFF
TRBV10-3	NA	13	few	TRBJ2-7	TGTGCCATCAGCCGGACTGCCGGCTACGAGCAGTACTTC	CAISRTAGYEQYF
TRBV9	NA	11	few	TRBJ2-1	TGTGCCAGCAGCGTAGGAGGGTCCCTGTTCTTC	CASSVGGSLFF
TRBV21-1	NA	19	few	TRBJ2-7	TGTGCCAGCAGCAAGGGACCGGGACTAGCTTCCTCGGGAGTCATCGAGCAGTACTTC	CASSKGPGLASSGVIEQYF
TRBV4-3	NA	14	NA	TRBJ2-5	TGCGCCAGCAGCCTTCTAGTCTTCCAAGAGACCCAGTACTTC	CASSLLVFQETQYF
TRBV14	TRBD1	16	NA	TRBJ1-1	TGTGCCAGCAGCCATTCCCCCCACAGGGGGGGCACTGAAGCTTTCTTT	CASSHSPHRGGTEAFF
TRBV20-1	TRBD1	14	few	TRBJ1-1	TGCAGCATTCTAAGGAGGACAGGACGGACTGAAGCTTTCTTT	CSILRRTGRTEAFF